This T cell receptor beta chain was sequenced for a study of identical twins. This clonotype turned up a few times. Its specificity is unknown. Study results and limitations: Conclusions rested on cross-sectional statistics rather than following the same donors. Low generation probability was overrepresented in out-of-frame alpha sequences shared by twins.

CDR3 length: 15 amino acids. V lost 3 bases to trimming and J lost 2 bases; unmatched junction nucleotides: 6. Germline-derived CDR1 and CDR2 are SGHRS and YFSETQ. The cDNA had a unique molecular identifier and a template-switch universal primer site. MiXCR was run by TCRdb on the 5' RACE reads, yielding one entry per CDR3 protein. The table records under 400,000 distinct CDR3 sequences, roughly 9% of them present only once. Everyone who gave samples was a healthy Caucasian. The sequenced sample was naive T cells sorted from blood. The source is a woman aged 45-65 years in good health. The gene calls are TRBV5-1 and TRBJ2-5; TRBD2 matches 8 bases. CDR3: CASSSTGTRQETQYF. The CDR3 DNA follows: TGCGCCAGCAGCTCGACCGGGACTAGGCAAGAGACCCAGTACTTC.